This record looks at one T cell receptor beta chain sequence and its context. In the library, individual cDNA molecules carried attached unique molecular identifiers. TCRdb used MiXCR to reprocess the 5' RACE reads, holding one entry per CDR3 protein. The table has about 110,000 distinct CDR3 sequences, 10% to 15% seen once; the top ten hold about 4%. Per the germline V gene, CDR1 is MGHRA and CDR2 is YSYEKL. V lost 0 bases to trimming and J lost 3 bases, with 6 bases between them. This CDR3 comprises 13 residues. This sample stems from a study of early T cells in non-severe SARS-CoV-2 infection. The V call is TRBV4-1, the J call TRBJ2-7; D perhaps matches TRBD2 (5 bases). The receptor comes from an adult who was a healthcare worker with PCR-confirmed SARS-CoV-2 infection or an uninfected control (not recorded which). Sample: whole blood, taken at baseline. CDR3 region: CASSQERGYEQYF. In nucleotides, the CDR3 is TGCGCCAGCAGCCAAGAACGGGGCTACGAGCAGTACTTC.